The clone carrying this T cell receptor (beta chain) was recorded at least ten times. Its antigen is unidentified. The data were obtained in a study of metastatic and nonmetastatic thyroid tumors. On the study more broadly: Malignant and benign thyroid patients had repertoires compared in peripheral blood and tumor or nodule tissue. Study results and limitations: Relative to benign nodules, malignant thyroid tumors were reportedly characterized by significantly elevated TCR beta diversity in blood and tumor.

Authors' data handling: The authors used CDR3 differences across clinicopathological groups to build a distant-metastasis classifier for papillary thyroid cancer. TCRdb reassembled clones from the PCR reads with MiXCR. The V and J calls follow TCRdb's processing rather than the paper's. The sample has more than 10,000 clones; 25% to 30% are singletons. Each patient went into thyroid surgery without having received any treatment. The CDR3 runs to 13 residues. Trimming pared 5 bases from V and 5 bases from J, leaving 9 bases between. CDR1 is SEHNR, CDR2 FQNEAQ, per germline (reference sequence). This clonotype was obtained from a female donor with papillary thyroid cancer or a benign thyroid nodule (not recorded which). Some clones in this sample may be carry-over from other donors' samples. Material: tumor tissue. The chain couples TRBV7-9 to TRBJ1-4, with D hard to call. The DNA of the CDR3 is TGTGCCAGCAGCCCCGGTCGGAATGAAAAACTGTTTTTT. It encodes CASSPGRNEKLFF.